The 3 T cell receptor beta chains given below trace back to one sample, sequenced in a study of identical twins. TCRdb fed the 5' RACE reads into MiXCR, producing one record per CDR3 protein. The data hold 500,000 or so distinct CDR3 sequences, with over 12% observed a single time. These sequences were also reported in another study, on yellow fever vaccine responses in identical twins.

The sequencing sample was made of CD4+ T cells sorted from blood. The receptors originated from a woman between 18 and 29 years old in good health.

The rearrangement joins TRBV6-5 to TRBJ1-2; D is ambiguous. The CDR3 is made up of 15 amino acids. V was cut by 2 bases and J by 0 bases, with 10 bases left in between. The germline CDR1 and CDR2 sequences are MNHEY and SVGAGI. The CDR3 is CASSYKGGSNYGYTF. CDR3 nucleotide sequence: TGTGCCAGCAGTTACAAGGGCGGATCTAACTATGGCTACACCTTC.

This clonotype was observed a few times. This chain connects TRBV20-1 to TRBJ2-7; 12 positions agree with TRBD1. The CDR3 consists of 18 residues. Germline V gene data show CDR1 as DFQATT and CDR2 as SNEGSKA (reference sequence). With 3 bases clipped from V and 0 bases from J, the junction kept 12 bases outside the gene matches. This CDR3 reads CSASRDRGPLASSYEQYF. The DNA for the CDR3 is TGCAGTGCTAGCCGGGACAGGGGGCCGCTAGCGAGCTCCTACGAGCAGTACTTC.

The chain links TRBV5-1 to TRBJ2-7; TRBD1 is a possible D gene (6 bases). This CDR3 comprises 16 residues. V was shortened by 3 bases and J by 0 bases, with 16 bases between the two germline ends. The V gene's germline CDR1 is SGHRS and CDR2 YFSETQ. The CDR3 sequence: CASSWGLRAGSYEQYF. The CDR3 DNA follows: TGCGCCAGCAGCTGGGGGCTCAGGGCCGGCTCCTACGAGCAGTACTTC.